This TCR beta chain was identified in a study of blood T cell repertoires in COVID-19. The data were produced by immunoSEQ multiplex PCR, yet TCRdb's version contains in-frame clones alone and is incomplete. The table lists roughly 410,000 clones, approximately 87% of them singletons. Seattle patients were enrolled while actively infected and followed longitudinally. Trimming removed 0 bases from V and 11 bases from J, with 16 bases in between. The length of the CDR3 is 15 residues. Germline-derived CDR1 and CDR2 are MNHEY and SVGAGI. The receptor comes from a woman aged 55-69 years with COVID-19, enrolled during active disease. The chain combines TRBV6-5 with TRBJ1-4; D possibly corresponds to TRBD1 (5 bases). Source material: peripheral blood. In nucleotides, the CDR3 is TGTGCCAGCAGTTACTCGCGGCTCCTTAAGGGGAAACTGTTTTTT. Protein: CASSYSRLLKGKLFF.